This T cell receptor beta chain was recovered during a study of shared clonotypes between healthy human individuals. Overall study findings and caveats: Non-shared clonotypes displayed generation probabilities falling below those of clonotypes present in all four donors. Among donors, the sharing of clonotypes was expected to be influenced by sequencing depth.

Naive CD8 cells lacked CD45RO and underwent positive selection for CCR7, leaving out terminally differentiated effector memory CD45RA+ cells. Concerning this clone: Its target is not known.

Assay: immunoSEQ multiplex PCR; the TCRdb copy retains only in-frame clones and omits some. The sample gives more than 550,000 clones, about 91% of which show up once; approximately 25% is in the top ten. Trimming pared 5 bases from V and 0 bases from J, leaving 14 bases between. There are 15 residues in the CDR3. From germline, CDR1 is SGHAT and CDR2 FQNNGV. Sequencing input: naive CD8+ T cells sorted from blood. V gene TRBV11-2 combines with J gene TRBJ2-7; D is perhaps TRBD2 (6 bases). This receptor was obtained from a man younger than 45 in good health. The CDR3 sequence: CASSPDWRDSYEQYF. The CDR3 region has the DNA TGTGCCAGCAGCCCGGACTGGCGGGACTCCTACGAGCAGTACTTC.